Sequencing of this T cell receptor (beta chain) was carried out in a study of control samples from healthy donors and cancer patients. Repertoires were generated with immunoSEQ multiplex PCR, while TCRdb's copy carries only in-frame clones and drops some. The sample records some 41,000 clones, around 87% being singletons. V lost 1 base, J lost 7 bases, and 7 bases lay in between. This CDR3 has 13 amino acids. Germline CDR1 LGHNA, CDR2 YNFKEQ. The sample holds a few counts of this clone. Sequencing was done on a sample of PBMCs. The chain carries TRBV4-2 and TRBJ1-4; the D gene is possibly TRBD1 (5 bases). This receptor was obtained from a woman aged 60-75 years with lung cancer. The CDR3 here is CASSQGQGEKLFF. In DNA form, the CDR3 reads TGTGCCAGCAGCCAAGGTCAGGGTGAAAAACTGTTTTTT.